The table lists the clone carrying this T cell receptor beta chain with many counts. This sample was taken from a study of T-cell reconstitution after alpha-beta-depleted transplantation in children. During its preparation, the TCRbeta library received unique molecular identifiers. TCRdb analysed the PCR reads with MiXCR anew, one entry per CDR3 protein. The table records hundreds of thousands of distinct CDR3 sequences, about 15% of them present only once. V dropped 6 bases and J dropped 6 bases, with 11 bases sitting between them. The germline V gene encodes CDR1 SQVTM and CDR2 ANQGSEA. The CDR3 loop spans 11 amino acids.

The source is a human donor who donated a stem cell graft to a child with acute myeloid leukemia. V is TRBV29-1 and J is TRBJ1-1; D is unresolved. Sequenced material: PBMCs from the stem cell graft donor, taken from the stem cell graft. CDR3 in amino acids: CSVRPGAEAFF. CDR3 sequence (DNA): TGCAGCGTCAGACCGGGTGCTGAAGCTTTCTTT.